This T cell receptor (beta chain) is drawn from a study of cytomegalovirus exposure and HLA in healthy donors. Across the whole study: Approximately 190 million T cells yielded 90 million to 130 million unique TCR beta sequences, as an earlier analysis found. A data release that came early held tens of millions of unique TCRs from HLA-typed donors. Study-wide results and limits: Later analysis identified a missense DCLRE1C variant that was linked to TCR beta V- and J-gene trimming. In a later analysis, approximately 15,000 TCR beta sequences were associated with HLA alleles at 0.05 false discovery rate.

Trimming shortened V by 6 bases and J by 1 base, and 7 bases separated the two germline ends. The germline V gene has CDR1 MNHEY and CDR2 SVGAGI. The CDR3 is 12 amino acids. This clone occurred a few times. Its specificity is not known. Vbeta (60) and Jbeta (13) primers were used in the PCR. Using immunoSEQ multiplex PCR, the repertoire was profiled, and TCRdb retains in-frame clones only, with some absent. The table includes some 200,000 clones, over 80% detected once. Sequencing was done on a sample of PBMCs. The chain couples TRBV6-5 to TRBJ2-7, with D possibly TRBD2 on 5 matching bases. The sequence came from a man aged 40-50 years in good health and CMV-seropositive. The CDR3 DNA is TGTGCCAGCAGCCGGGATTCCTACGAGCAGTACTTC. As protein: CASSRDSYEQYF.